The 19 T cell receptor beta chains listed next were all sequenced from one sample in a study of blood T cell repertoires in COVID-19. Profiled with immunoSEQ multiplex PCR; TCRdb holds only in-frame clones, not every one. The table has about 130,000 clones, around 84% seen once. Sequencing was carried out using PBMCs or T cells enriched from blood (not recorded which). These receptors all stem from a man in his forties or fifties with acute COVID-19.

The chain is built from TRBV27 and TRBJ1-2, with D maybe TRBD1 (5 bases). CDR3 length: 14 residues. V lost 2 bases to trimming and J lost 4 bases, with 11 bases between them. Germline CDR1 MNHEY, CDR2 SMNVEV (reference sequence). The CDR3 spells CASSLGALGYGYTF. For the CDR3, the DNA is TGTGCCAGCAGTTTAGGGGCCCTAGGCTATGGCTACACCTTC.

This rearrangement joins TRBV24-1 to TRBJ2-1, with TRBD2 matching over 9 bases. Per the germline V gene, CDR1 is KGHDR and CDR2 is SFDVKD. The V segment lost 4 bases and the J segment 4 bases; nucleotides outside the gene matches: 16. The CDR3 extends over 19 amino acids. The CDR3 region is CATSDPVGSGRPLYNEQFF. CDR3 DNA: TGTGCCACCAGTGACCCGGTCGGGAGCGGGAGGCCCCTTTACAATGAGCAGTTCTTC.

The V gene is TRBV5-1, the J gene TRBJ2-2; TRBD1 agrees at 7 bases. Losses at the gene ends were 2 bases for V and 1 base for J; bases not matched to a gene: 2. The CDR3 totals 15 residues. Germline CDR1 SGHRS, CDR2 YFSETQ. Here the CDR3 DNA reads TGCGCCAGCAGCTTCCGGGACAGGAACACCGGGGAGCTGTTTTTT. Encoded protein: CASSFRDRNTGELFF. The full variable domain, with the rest looked up from reference TRBV5-1 and TRBJ2-2, is KAGVTQTPRYLIKTRGQQVTLSCSPISGHRSVSWYQQTPGQGLQFLFEYFSETQRNKGNFPGRFSGRQFSNSRSEMNVSTLELGDSALYLCASSFRDRNTGELFFGEGSRLTVL.

The count of this clone is one. This sequence joins TRBV2 and TRBJ2-1, with 7 bases matching TRBD2. The CDR3 totals 16 residues. With V trimmed by 5 bases and J by 3 bases, 10 bases remained unmatched. Germline lookup yields CDR1 SNHLY and CDR2 FYNNEI. In DNA form, the CDR3 reads TGTGCCAGCAGTTACCTCGGGGCGGGGGACTACAATGAGCAGTTCTTC. Its protein is CASSYLGAGDYNEQFF.

This clone showed up just a few times. The V call is TRBV2, the J call TRBJ1-1; 7 bases line up with TRBD1. CDR3 size: 13 residues. The V segment lost 7 bases and the J segment 7 bases; nucleotides outside the gene matches: 9. Germline V gene sequence: CDR1 SNHLY, CDR2 FYNNEI. CDR3: CASTRDSAGEAFF. In DNA form, the CDR3 reads TGTGCCAGCACTCGGGACAGCGCGGGTGAAGCTTTCTTT.

The chain is built from TRBV4-2 and TRBJ2-2; 7 bases line up with TRBD2. This CDR3 spans 17 amino acids. CDR1 and CDR2 (germline): LGHNA, YNFKEQ. V trimming: 3 bases; J trimming: 0 bases; junction bases outside the gene matches: 7. DNA for the CDR3: TGTGCCAGCAGCCAGGCCCCGCGGGGGACGAACACCGGGGAGCTGTTTTTT. Its protein is CASSQAPRGTNTGELFF.

The V call is TRBV14, the J call TRBJ2-2, with TRBD2 as a possible D gene (6 bases). V lost 1 base to trimming and J lost 1 base, with 10 bases between them. This CDR3 region has 16 residues. In germline, CDR1 is SGHDN, CDR2 FVKESK. The DNA for the CDR3 is TGTGCCAGCAGCCAAGTTCCTAGCGAGAACACCGGGGAGCTGTTTTTT. This codes for CASSQVPSENTGELFF.

This sequence joins TRBV7-2 and TRBJ2-5; 14 bases are shared with TRBD2. V shed 5 bases, J shed 1 base, and the junction held 3 bases outside the gene matches. This CDR3 spans 16 amino acids. Germline V gene sequence: CDR1 SGHTA, CDR2 FQGNSA. The CDR3 coding sequence is TGTGCCAGCAGCCTGGGGACTAGCGGGGGCCAAGAGACCCAGTACTTC. Residues: CASSLGTSGGQETQYF. Based on the CDR3 plus reference TRBV7-2 and TRBJ2-5, the full variable domain is GAGVSQSPSNKVTEKGKDVELRCDPISGHTALYWYRQSLGQGLEFLIYFQGNSAPDKSGLPSDRFSAERTGGSVSTLTIQRTQQEDSAVYLCASSLGTSGGQETQYFGPGTRLLVL.

The chain employs TRBV3-1 (or the pseudogene TRBV3-2) and TRBJ2-2; TRBD1 might be the D (7 bases). This CDR3 has 13 residues. Deletions cut 4 bases from V and 7 bases from J, with 10 bases between. Germline V CDR1 and CDR2: LGHDT, YNNKEL (reference sequence). CDR3 bases: TGTGCCAGCAGCCCCAGGGGGGACGGGGAGCTGTTTTTT. Its protein is CASSPRGDGELFF.

The V gene is TRBV2, the J gene TRBJ2-7; 7 nucleotides match TRBD1. The CDR3 loop spans 14 amino acids. The germline gives CDR1 SNHLY, CDR2 FYNNEI. The V and J ends lost 7 bases and 2 bases, in that order; junction bases with no gene match: 8. The CDR3 protein is CASIHRDSAYEQYF. The CDR3 nucleotides read TGTGCCAGCATACACCGGGACAGTGCCTACGAGCAGTACTTC. The complete variable domain, with remaining parts taken from reference TRBV2 and TRBJ2-7, reads EPEVTQTPSHQVTQMGQEVILRCVPISNHLYFYWYRQILGQKVEFLVSFYNNEISEKSEIFDDQFSVERPDGSNFTLKIRSTKLEDSAMYFCASIHRDSAYEQYFGPGTRLTVT.

V and J are TRBV6-6 and TRBJ1-1, with 8 bases that match TRBD1. Germline CDR1 MNHNY, CDR2 SVGAGI (reference sequence). Trimming cost V 5 bases and J 6 bases; bases outside gene matches: 8. This CDR3 region has 14 residues. The CDR3 DNA reads TGTGCCAGCAGTCCACCGGACAGGGCGTCTGAAGCTTTCTTT. Encoded protein: CASSPPDRASEAFF.

The chain joins TRBV3-1 (or the pseudogene TRBV3-2) to TRBJ2-3; 11 bases align to TRBD1. V gave up 0 bases and J gave up 6 bases; unmatched junction bases: 5. Germline V gene sequence: CDR1 LGHDT, CDR2 YNNKEL (reference sequence). The CDR3 is 16 residues long. In DNA form, the CDR3 reads TGTGCCAGCAGCCAAGAGCAGGGACAGGGGGGGGATACGCAGTATTTT. Translating it yields CASSQEQGQGGDTQYF.

The chain is built from TRBV10-3 and TRBJ1-2, with 10 bases identical to TRBD1. This CDR3 spans 15 amino acids. V was pared by 4 bases and J by 8 bases, with 10 bases of the junction left unmatched. Germline CDR1 and CDR2: ENHRY and SYGVKD. The DNA of the CDR3 is TGTGCCATCAGTGTTGGACAGGGGGAGTTCGTGGGCTACACCTTC. It yields the protein CAISVGQGEFVGYTF.

The chain has TRBV11-3 and TRBJ2-3; a possible D gene is TRBD2 (6 bases). The CDR3 has 13 amino acids. Germline loops: CDR1 SGHNT, CDR2 YENEEA. Trimming stripped 5 bases from V and 2 bases from J, with 8 bases between. CDR3 residues: CASSGTFTDTQYF. CDR3 DNA sequence: TGTGCCAGCAGCGGGACTTTCACAGATACGCAGTATTTT.

This chain uses TRBV2 with TRBJ1-6; 7 bases align to TRBD1. CDR1 and CDR2 from the germline V gene are SNHLY and FYNNEI. The CDR3 spans 16 residues. V was clipped by 6 bases and J by 5 bases; unmatched bases: 10. The CDR3 nucleotides are TGTGCCAGCAGCCCGGGAGGGGGCGCAAATAATTCACCCCTCCACTTT. It is translated as CASSPGGGANNSPLHF.

The chain recombines TRBV28 with TRBJ2-1, with 13 nucleotides matching TRBD2. The junction had 4 bases not matched to a gene; V was cut back by 4 bases and J by 7 bases. The CDR3 has 15 residues. Looked up from germline, CDR1 is MDHEN and CDR2 is SYDVKM. CDR3 DNA: TGTGCCAGCAGTTATACTAGCGGGAGGGGAAATGAGCAGTTCTTC. Amino acids: CASSYTSGRGNEQFF.

As for this clone: An end of the junction differs from the germline gene, which may be a read error. The V and J genes are TRBV11-2 and TRBJ1-2; D gene ambiguous. The CDR3 length is 11 residues. CDR1 and CDR2 from the germline V gene are SGHAT and FQNNGV. The CDR3 loop is CASSLDTTPRF. The CDR3 DNA sequence: TGTGCCAGCAGCTTAGATACAACACCCCGCTTC. The complete variable domain, with remaining parts taken from reference TRBV11-2 and TRBJ1-2, reads EAGVAQSPRYKIIEKRQSVAFWCNPISGHATLYWYQQILGQGPKLLIQFQNNGVVDDSQLPKDRFSAERLKGVDSTLKIQPAKLEDSAVYLCASSLDTTPRFGSGTRLTVV.

The chain is built from TRBV12-3 or TRBV12-4 and TRBJ1-1; D unclear. CDR3 length: 12 residues. V was pared by 3 bases and J by 6 bases, with 8 bases between. The CDR3 DNA follows: TGTGCCAGCAGTTTCATGAGCGCTGAAGCTTTCTTT. It encodes CASSFMSAEAFF.

This clone was counted a single time. The genes are TRBV19 and TRBJ1-1; D not certain. The CDR3 covers 14 residues. V lost 3 bases and J lost 2, with 10 bases in between. CDR1 is LNHDA, CDR2 SQIVND, per germline (reference sequence). The CDR3 region has the DNA TGTGCCAGTAGTATCCAGATAATTAACACTGAAGCTTTCTTT. Residues: CASSIQIINTEAFF.